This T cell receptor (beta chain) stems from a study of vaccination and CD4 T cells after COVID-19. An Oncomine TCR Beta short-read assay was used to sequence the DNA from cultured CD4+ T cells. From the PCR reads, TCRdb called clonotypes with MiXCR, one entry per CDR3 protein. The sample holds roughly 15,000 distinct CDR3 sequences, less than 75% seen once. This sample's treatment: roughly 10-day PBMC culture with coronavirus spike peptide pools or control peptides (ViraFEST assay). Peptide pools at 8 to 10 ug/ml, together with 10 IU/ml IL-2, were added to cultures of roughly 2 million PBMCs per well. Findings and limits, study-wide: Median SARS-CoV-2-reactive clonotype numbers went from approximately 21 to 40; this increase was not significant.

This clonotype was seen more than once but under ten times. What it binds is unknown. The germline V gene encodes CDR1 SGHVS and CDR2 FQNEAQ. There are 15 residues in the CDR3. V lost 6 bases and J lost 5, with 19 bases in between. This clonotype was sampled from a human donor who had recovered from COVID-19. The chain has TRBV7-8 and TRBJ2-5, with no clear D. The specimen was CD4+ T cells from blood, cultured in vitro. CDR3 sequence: CASRTPPGDRETQYF. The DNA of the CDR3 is TGTGCCAGCAGGACCCCCCCTGGGGATAGGGAGACCCAGTACTTC.